Each of the 7 T cell receptor beta chains below was sequenced from the same sample in a study of control samples from healthy donors and cancer patients. Method: immunoSEQ multiplex PCR; TCRdb's copy keeps in-frame clones and lacks some. The table includes about 75,000 clones, 90% to 95% detected once. The source material was blood. Every receptor here comes from a woman aged 40 to 50 in good health.

The rearrangement joins TRBV28 to TRBJ1-5; the match to TRBD1 covers 8 bases. CDR3 length equals 14 residues. Germline V gene data show CDR1 as MDHEN and CDR2 as SYDVKM. V shed 8 bases, J shed 9 bases, and the junction held 12 bases outside the gene matches. CDR3 protein: CASGGETGERPQHF. The CDR3 nucleotides are TGTGCCAGCGGGGGAGAGACAGGGGAACGGCCCCAGCATTTT.

This chain joins TRBV9 and TRBJ2-7; D not resolved. This CDR3 spans 12 amino acids. Trimming stripped 0 bases from V and 7 bases from J, with 8 bases between. Germline CDR1 SGDLS, CDR2 YYNGEE. The CDR3 spells CASSVGRGEQYF. The CDR3 bases are TGTGCCAGCAGCGTAGGCAGAGGAGAGCAGTACTTC.

This chain uses TRBV10-1 with TRBJ2-3, with no clear D. This CDR3 is built from 11 residues. The germline V gene has CDR1 WNHNN and CDR2 SYGVQD (reference sequence). V lost 4 bases and J lost 6, with 5 bases in between. The CDR3 region is CASSGLDTQYF. CDR3 nucleotides: TGCGCCAGCAGTGGGCTGGATACGCAGTATTTT.

V and J are TRBV6-2 or TRBV6-3 and TRBJ2-1; either TRBD1 or TRBD2 may fit D (5 bases each). The V gene's germline CDR1 is MNHEY and CDR2 SVGEGT. Trimming removed 1 base from V and 8 bases from J, with 9 bases in between. The CDR3 has 13 residues. The CDR3 DNA follows: TGTGCCAGCAGTTACTTGGGGGTGGATGAGCAGTTCTTC. Protein: CASSYLGVDEQFF.

The chain links TRBV7-6 to TRBJ2-7; D is ambiguous. CDR1 and CDR2 from the germline V gene are SGHVS and FNYEAQ. Trimming cost V 3 bases and J 5 bases, with 17 bases left between them. This CDR3 has 15 amino acids. The CDR3 spells CASSLIRDTGDEQYF. DNA of the CDR3: TGTGCCAGCAGCTTGATACGAGACACTGGCGACGAGCAGTACTTC.

V usage is TRBV2 and J usage is TRBJ2-1; 8 positions agree with TRBD1. Looked up from germline, CDR1 is SNHLY and CDR2 is FYNNEI. After removal of 5 bases from V and 10 bases from J, the junction contained 10 bases not matched to a gene. The CDR3 has 14 amino acids. CDR3 sequence (DNA): TGTGCCAGCAGTCGGACAGGGCGTAGGGTAGAGCAGTTCTTC. Translation gives CASSRTGRRVEQFF. Based on the CDR3 plus reference TRBV2 and TRBJ2-1, the full variable domain is EPEVTQTPSHQVTQMGQEVILRCVPISNHLYFYWYRQILGQKVEFLVSFYNNEISEKSEIFDDQFSVERPDGSNFTLKIRSTKLEDSAMYFCASSRTGRRVEQFFGPGTRLTVL.

This chain connects TRBV5-1 to TRBJ2-1; TRBD2 agrees at 8 bases. The CDR3 covers 15 residues. V trimming: 5 bases; J trimming: 9 bases; junction bases outside the gene matches: 13. The germline gives CDR1 SGHRS, CDR2 YFSETQ. The CDR3 is CASRKTGTRNAEQFF. The DNA of the CDR3 is TGCGCCAGCAGAAAGACCGGGACTAGAAACGCTGAGCAGTTCTTC.